This TCR beta chain is drawn from a study of blood T cell repertoires in COVID-19. Study at large: Collection of acute and convalescent COVID-19 samples took place in the United States, Italy and Spain. Sources were T cells, B-cell-depleted T cells, or PBMCs; the material itself was cDNA or gDNA.

Per the study methods: Reference gene primer amplification gave nucleated cell count estimates. Produced via immunoSEQ multiplex PCR; TCRdb's table is partial and in-frame only. D and trimming come from the DNA, and the V and J calls and clone size come from that table. The repertoire has approximately 350,000 clones, 75% to 90% of them found once; the top ten carry approximately 5%. Trimming took 4 bases from V and 0 from J; bases not matched to a gene: 7. The CDR3 is 17 residues long. From germline, CDR1 is SGDLS and CDR2 YYNGEE. This clone was counted between two and nine times. This study enrolled people aged about 18 to 100 from roughly 22 US geographic areas.

Sequenced input: PBMCs or T cells enriched from blood (not recorded which). The source is a woman in her forties or fifties who had recovered from COVID-19. The rearrangement links TRBV9 to TRBJ1-5, with TRBD1 identical over 10 bases. DNA for the CDR3: TGTGCCAGCAGCCCCGGACAGGGGGAACATAGCAATCAGCCCCAGCATTTT. This encodes CASSPGQGEHSNQPQHF.